This TCR beta chain emerged from a study of cytomegalovirus exposure and HLA in healthy donors listed by TCRdb under 2017. Turning to the overall study: According to a later analysis, one platform produced both the 120 validation repertoires and the approximately 670 repertoires of the first cohort. To predict cytomegalovirus infection status, the study combined high-throughput TCR immunosequencing, statistical association of individual TCRs with disease status, and machine learning. A separate validation cohort of over a hundred different subjects was used in addition to the 666-subject first cohort. The study was designed to test whether signatures of past pathogen exposure could be identified by cataloging public T cell receptors.

A remark on this clone: Its antigen is not yet known. No clone much larger than this one lies a single base away; base qualities are absent.

CDR1 and CDR2 are read off the germline V gene as SGHTA and FQGNSA. Deletion took 6 bases off V and 0 bases off J, with a span of 15 bases between the germline ends. Including cysteine and phenylalanine, the CDR3 has 17 amino acids. Just CDR3 DNA is preserved here, 51 bases in frame from base 1. The library relied on the immunoSEQ multiplex PCR assay. From the authors' description of their analysis: A statistical classification framework was developed to diagnose cytomegalovirus status using the catalog of TCR beta chain sequences. Imported from immuneACCESS, the table was reduced by TCRdb to in-frame sequences with V and J called. These copies leave out some clones; in studies compared against another copy, an unresolved V gene accounts for under half, and the cause of the remainder is not known. V, J and clone size derive from that table, while D and trimming were established from the DNA sequence. This sample gives 120,000 to 150,000 clones in total; 84% of them show up just once. The ten most abundant clones make up more than 1.4% of the sample.

Study-wide conclusions, independent of this receptor: In a later analysis, TCRs clustered in the first cohort were found to also tend to co-occur in the approximately 120 validation repertoires, with around 94% of cluster scores above 0. Cytomegalovirus status was reported to be diagnosed by the classifier with high specificity and sensitivity in both the original and validation cohorts. In vitro tests confirmed that three of the cytomegalovirus-associated TCR beta chains recognize cytomegalovirus antigens. Most TCR sequences were observed very rarely across donors, whereas some public TCRs were present in many individuals. A total of around 150 TCR beta chains were listed by the study as associated with cytomegalovirus. It was suggested by the authors that the approach could potentially be generalized to other disease states and immunological phenotypes. All 120 or so repertoires were used to score co-occurrence in the validation cohort in a later analysis, because that analysis had no HLA typing for the cohort.

Donors formed part of the validation cohort, which comprised 95 to 150 subjects and was distinct from the first cohort of several hundred subjects. The chain joins TRBV7-2 to TRBJ1-6; the best D guess is TRBD1, with 6 bases matching. The sequence was collected from a woman aged 25 to 39 in good health and CMV-seronegative. Sequencing was done on a sample of PBMCs. Read as DNA, the sequence is TGTGCCAGCAGTTTGTCGGACAGAAGCTCCTATAATTCACCCCTCCACTTT. The translation is CASSLSDRSSYNSPLHF.